This T cell receptor beta chain was recovered during a study of response to subunit inactivated influenza vaccine. Study conclusions and caveats: New T cells are recruited in small numbers by each seasonal influenza vaccination, according to the authors' suggestion.

The CDR3 has 11 residues. Germline-derived CDR1 and CDR2 are SGHRS and YFSETQ. V dropped 4 bases and J dropped 10 bases, with 8 bases sitting between them. Concerning this clonotype itself: Its specificity is not known.

One entry per CDR3 protein results from TCRdb running MiXCR on the RT-PCR reads. The sample contains about 160,000 distinct CDR3 sequences, about a tenth of which appear only once. Material: non-naive T cells sorted from PBMCs, obtained more than 35 days after vaccination. The chain has TRBV5-1 and TRBJ2-2; D is unclear. The receptor was derived from a man aged 45-60 years who received an inactivated influenza vaccine. CDR3 region: CASSPAAELFF. The DNA of the CDR3 is TGCGCCAGCAGCCCCGCCGCGGAGCTGTTTTTT. The entire variable domain, with the rest obtained from reference TRBV5-1 and TRBJ2-2, is as follows: KAGVTQTPRYLIKTRGQQVTLSCSPISGHRSVSWYQQTPGQGLQFLFEYFSETQRNKGNFPGRFSGRQFSNSRSEMNVSTLELGDSALYLCASSPAAELFFGEGSRLTVL.